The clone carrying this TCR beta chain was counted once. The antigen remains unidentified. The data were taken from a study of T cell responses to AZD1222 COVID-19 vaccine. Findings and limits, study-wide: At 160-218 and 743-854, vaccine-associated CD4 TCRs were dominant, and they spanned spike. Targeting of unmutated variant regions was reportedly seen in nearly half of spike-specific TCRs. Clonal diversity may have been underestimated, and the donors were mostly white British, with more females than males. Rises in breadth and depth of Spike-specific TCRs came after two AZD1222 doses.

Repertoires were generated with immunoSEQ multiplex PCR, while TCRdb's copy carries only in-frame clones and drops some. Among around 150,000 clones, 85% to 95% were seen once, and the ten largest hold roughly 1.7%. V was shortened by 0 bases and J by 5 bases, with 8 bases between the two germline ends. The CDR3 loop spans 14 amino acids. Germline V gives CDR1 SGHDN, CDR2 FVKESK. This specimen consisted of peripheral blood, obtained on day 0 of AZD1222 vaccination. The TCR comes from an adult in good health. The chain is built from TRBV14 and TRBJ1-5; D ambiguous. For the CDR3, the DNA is TGTGCCAGCAGCCAAGAAGGGTGGGATCAGCCCCAGCATTTT. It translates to CASSQEGWDQPQHF.